The next 15 T cell receptor beta chains were all read from a single sample in a study of blood T cell repertoires in COVID-19. Using immunoSEQ multiplex PCR, the repertoire was profiled, and TCRdb retains in-frame clones only, with some absent. Of 250,000 to 300,000 clones listed, 91% are singletons. The sequenced sample was PBMCs or T cells enriched from blood (not recorded which). These receptors came from a human donor in a cohort exposed to, infected with or recovered from COVID-19 (not recorded which). The donor label of this sample is uncertain.

The chain uses TRBV5-1 and TRBJ1-2, with D perhaps matching TRBD1 (5 bases). Germline V gene lookup returns CDR1 SGHRS and CDR2 YFSETQ. The CDR3 is 14 amino acids. Trimming stripped 3 bases from V and 3 bases from J, with 12 bases between. In nucleotides, the CDR3 is TGCGCCAGCAGCTCGGGGGGACTCCACTATGGCTACACCTTC. Amino acids: CASSSGGLHYGYTF.

This chain joins TRBV6-5 and TRBJ1-6; D is perhaps TRBD1 (5 bases). Trimming shortened V by 6 bases and J by 5 bases, and 5 bases separated the two germline ends. CDR3 length: 12 amino acids. Germline V CDR1 and CDR2: MNHEY, SVGAGI. The CDR3 loop reads CASRDNNSPLHF. CDR3 nucleotides: TGTGCCAGCAGGGACAATAATTCACCCCTCCACTTT.

This clone was seen once. The CDR3 DNA follows: TGTGCCACCAGCAGAGGGGGCAGGCCCTCTGGGGCCAACGTCCTGACTTTC. Its translation is CATSRGGRPSGANVLTF. The chain carries TRBV15 and TRBJ2-6; a weak D match, TRBD1 (5 bases). Trimming took 1 base from V and 0 from J, leaving 10 bases between them. This CDR3 is built from 17 residues. The germline V gene has CDR1 LNHNV and CDR2 YYDKDF (reference sequence).

The chain employs TRBV10-3 and TRBJ2-5, with 7 bases fitting TRBD2. The V gene end was trimmed by 4 bases and the J gene end by 2 bases; junction bases not matched to a gene: 10. Germline CDR1 ENHRY, CDR2 SYGVKD. This CDR3 is 16 amino acids long. In DNA form, the CDR3 reads TGTGCCATCAGTGGGACCGGGAGGATCTATCAAGAGACCCAGTACTTC. Translating it yields CAISGTGRIYQETQYF.

The chain is built from TRBV27 and TRBJ1-6; 8 bases map to TRBD1. Germline assignment: CDR1 MNHEY and CDR2 SMNVEV (reference sequence). With 5 bases clipped from V and 13 bases from J, the junction kept 10 bases outside the gene matches. The CDR3 has 14 amino acids. The CDR3 loop reads CASSGYRGGQPLHF. The CDR3 coding sequence is TGTGCCAGCAGTGGGTACAGGGGGGGACAGCCCCTCCACTTT.

V usage is TRBV27 and J usage is TRBJ2-6, with 9 nucleotides matching TRBD1. Germline trimming cut 4 bases from V and 0 bases from J; bases unmatched to any gene: 4. The V gene's germline CDR1 is MNHEY and CDR2 SMNVEV (reference sequence). This CDR3 spans 17 amino acids. Here the CDR3 reads CASSYDRGDSGANVLTF. The DNA for the CDR3 is TGTGCCAGCAGTTACGACAGGGGGGACTCTGGGGCCAACGTCCTGACTTTC.

CDR3 in DNA: TGCAGCGTTGAAGAAGGGACAGGGAGCACAGATACGCAGTATTTT. Amino acids: CSVEEGTGSTDTQYF. The chain carries TRBV29-1 and TRBJ2-3, with TRBD1 matching 9 bases. V was pared by 0 bases and J by 0 bases, with 1 base of the junction left unmatched. This CDR3 is 15 amino acids long. Germline V gene lookup returns CDR1 SQVTM and CDR2 ANQGSEA.

This rearrangement joins TRBV27 to TRBJ1-4; possible D gene TRBD1, 5 bases. Between the trimmed V and J ends, which lost 7 bases and 0 bases, there was a span of 15 bases. Germline CDR1 reads MNHEY; CDR2 reads SMNVEV (reference sequence). There are 16 residues in the CDR3. CDR3 coding DNA: TGTGCCAGCAAAAGCTCTAGGGGTGCAACTAATGAAAAACTGTTTTTT. This encodes CASKSSRGATNEKLFF.

The genes are TRBV19 and TRBJ1-1, with a tentative D call TRBD1 (6 bases). Trimming took 2 bases from V and 1 from J, leaving 11 bases between them. Germline lookup yields CDR1 LNHDA and CDR2 SQIVND (reference sequence). The CDR3 contains 15 residues. The CDR3 spells CASSIIPGQNTEAFF. The DNA of the CDR3 is TGTGCCAGTAGTATAATCCCGGGACAGAACACTGAAGCTTTCTTT. Full variable domain (remainder filled in from reference TRBV19 and TRBJ1-1): DGGITQSPKYLFRKEGQNVTLSCEQNLNHDAMYWYRQDPGQGLRLIYYSQIVNDFQKGDIAEGYSVSREKKESFPLTVTSAQKNPTAFYLCASSIIPGQNTEAFFGQGTRLTVV.

This clone was observed a handful of times. The CDR3 bases are TGTGCCCCCGGAGGGGGGGCCGGGAATGAGCAGTTCTTC. Translated, it gives CAPGGGAGNEQFF. The gene calls are TRBV5-4 and TRBJ2-1, with D possibly being TRBD2 (7 bases). V shed 10 bases and J shed 7 bases, with 18 bases lying between them. The CDR3 is 13 residues long. In germline, CDR1 is SGHNT, CDR2 YYREEE (reference sequence).

This clone appeared a single time. The V and J genes are TRBV6-5 and TRBJ1-3; D is ambiguous. V was clipped by 8 bases and J by 0 bases, with 11 bases between them. From germline, CDR1 is MNHEY and CDR2 SVGAGI. The CDR3 spans 14 residues. The CDR3 loop is CASGGPISGNTIYF. The CDR3 DNA is TGTGCCAGCGGAGGACCGATCTCTGGAAACACCATATATTTT.

The rearrangement uses TRBV7-9 and TRBJ2-7; weak D call: TRBD1 (6 bases). Looked up from germline, CDR1 is SEHNR and CDR2 is FQNEAQ (reference sequence). V was clipped by 4 bases and J by 0 bases, with 13 bases between them. The CDR3 totals 15 residues. CDR3 region: CASSSGQGISYEQYF. The DNA of the CDR3 is TGTGCCAGCAGCTCCGGGCAGGGGATCTCCTACGAGCAGTACTTC.

V is TRBV7-2 and J is TRBJ2-2; D perhaps matches TRBD2 (5 bases). This CDR3 has 16 residues. Germline V lookup: CDR1 SGHTA, CDR2 FQGNSA. The V and J ends lost 3 bases and 1 base respectively, with 12 bases between them. CDR3 amino acids: CASSFPGNWNTGELFF. The CDR3, as DNA: TGTGCCAGCAGCTTCCCGGGGAATTGGAACACCGGGGAGCTGTTTTTT.

The chain recombines TRBV15 with TRBJ2-3; maybe TRBD2 (7 bases). With 0 bases removed from V and 6 bases from J, the gap between germline ends came to 19 bases. Per germline, CDR1 LNHNV and CDR2 YYDKDF (reference sequence). The CDR3 extends over 17 amino acids. DNA for the CDR3: TGTGCCACCAGCAGAGATTTGAGGGGGGGTCTAAGCGATACGCAGTATTTT. Translation: CATSRDLRGGLSDTQYF.

As DNA, the CDR3 is TGTGCCAGCAGACAGCCAGACAGGGGGCGCGGCTACACCTTC. This sequence encodes CASRQPDRGRGYTF. The chain has TRBV6-4 and TRBJ1-2, with 10 bases matching TRBD1. Germline values: CDR1 MRHNA, CDR2 SNTAGT. The junction had 9 bases not matched to a gene; V was cut back by 6 bases and J by 8 bases. CDR3 length equals 14 residues.